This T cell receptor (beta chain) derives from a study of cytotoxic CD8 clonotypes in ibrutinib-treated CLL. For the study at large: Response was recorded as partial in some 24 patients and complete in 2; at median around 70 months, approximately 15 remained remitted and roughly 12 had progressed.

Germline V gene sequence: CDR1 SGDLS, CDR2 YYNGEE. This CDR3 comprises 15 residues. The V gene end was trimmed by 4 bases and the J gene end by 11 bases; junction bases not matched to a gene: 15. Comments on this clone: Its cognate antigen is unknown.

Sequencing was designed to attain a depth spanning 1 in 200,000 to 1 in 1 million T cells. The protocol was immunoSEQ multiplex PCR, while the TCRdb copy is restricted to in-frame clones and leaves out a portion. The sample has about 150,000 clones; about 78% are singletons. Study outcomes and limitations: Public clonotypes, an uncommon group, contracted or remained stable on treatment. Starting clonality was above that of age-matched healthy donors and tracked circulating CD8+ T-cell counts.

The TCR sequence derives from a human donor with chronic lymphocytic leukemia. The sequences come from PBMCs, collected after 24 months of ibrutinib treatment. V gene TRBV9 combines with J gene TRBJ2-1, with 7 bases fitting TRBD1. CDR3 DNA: TGTGCCAGCAGCCCCAATTTGGCAGGGGGATCAAAGCAGTTCTTC. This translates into CASSPNLAGGSKQFF.